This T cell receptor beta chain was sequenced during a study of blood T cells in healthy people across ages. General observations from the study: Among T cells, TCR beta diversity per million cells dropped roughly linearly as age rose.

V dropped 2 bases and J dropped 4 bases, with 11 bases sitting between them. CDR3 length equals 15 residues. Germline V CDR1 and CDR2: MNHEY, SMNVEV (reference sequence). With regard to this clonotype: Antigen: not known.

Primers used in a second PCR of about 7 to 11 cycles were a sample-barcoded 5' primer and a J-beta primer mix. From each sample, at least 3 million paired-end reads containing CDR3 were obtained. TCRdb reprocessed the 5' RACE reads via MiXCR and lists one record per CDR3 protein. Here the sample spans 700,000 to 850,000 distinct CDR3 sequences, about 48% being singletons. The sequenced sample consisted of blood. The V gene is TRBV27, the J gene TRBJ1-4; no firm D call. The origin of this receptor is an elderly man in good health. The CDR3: CASSLGGRGNEKLFF. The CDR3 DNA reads TGTGCCAGCAGTTTAGGTGGGCGCGGTAATGAAAAACTGTTTTTT.